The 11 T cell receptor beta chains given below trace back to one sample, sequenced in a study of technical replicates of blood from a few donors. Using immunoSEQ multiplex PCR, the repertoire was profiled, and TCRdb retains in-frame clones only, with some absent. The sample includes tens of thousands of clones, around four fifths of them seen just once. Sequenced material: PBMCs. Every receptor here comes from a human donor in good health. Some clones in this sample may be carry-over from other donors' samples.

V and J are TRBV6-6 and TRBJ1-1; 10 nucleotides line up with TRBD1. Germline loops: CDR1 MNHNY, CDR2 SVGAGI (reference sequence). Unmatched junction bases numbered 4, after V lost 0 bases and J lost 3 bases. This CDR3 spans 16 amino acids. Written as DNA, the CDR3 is TGTGCCAGCAGTTACTCCCGACAGGGGGCCGACACTGAAGCTTTCTTT. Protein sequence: CASSYSRQGADTEAFF.

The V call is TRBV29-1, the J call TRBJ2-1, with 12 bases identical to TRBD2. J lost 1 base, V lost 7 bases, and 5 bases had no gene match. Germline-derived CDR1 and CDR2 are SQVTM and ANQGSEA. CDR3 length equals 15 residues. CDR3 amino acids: CSGAGLAGSYNEQFF. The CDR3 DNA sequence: TGCAGCGGGGCCGGACTAGCGGGGTCCTACAATGAGCAGTTCTTC.

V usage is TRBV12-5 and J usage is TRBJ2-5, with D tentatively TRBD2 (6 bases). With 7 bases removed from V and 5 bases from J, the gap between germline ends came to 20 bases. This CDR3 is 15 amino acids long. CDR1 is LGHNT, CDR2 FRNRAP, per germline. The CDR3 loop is CASAVYRGAGETQYF. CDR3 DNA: TGTGCTAGTGCCGTATATCGCGGGGCTGGGGAGACCCAGTACTTC.

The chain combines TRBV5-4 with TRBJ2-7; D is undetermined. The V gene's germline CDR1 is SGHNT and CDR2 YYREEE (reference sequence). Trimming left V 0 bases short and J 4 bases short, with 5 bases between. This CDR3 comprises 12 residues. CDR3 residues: CASSLDFYEQYF. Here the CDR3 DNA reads TGTGCCAGCAGCTTGGACTTTTACGAGCAGTACTTC.

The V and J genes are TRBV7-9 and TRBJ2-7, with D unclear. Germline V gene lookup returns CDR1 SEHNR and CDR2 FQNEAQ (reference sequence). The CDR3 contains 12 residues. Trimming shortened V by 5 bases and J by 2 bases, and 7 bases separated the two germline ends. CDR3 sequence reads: CASSTEAYEQYF. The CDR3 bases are TGTGCCAGCAGCACCGAGGCCTACGAGCAGTACTTC.

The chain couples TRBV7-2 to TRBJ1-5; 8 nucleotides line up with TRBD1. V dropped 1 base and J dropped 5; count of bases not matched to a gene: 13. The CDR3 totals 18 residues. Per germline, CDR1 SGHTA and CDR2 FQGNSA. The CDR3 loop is CASSLGTPGQAFDQPQHF. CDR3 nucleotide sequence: TGTGCCAGCAGCTTAGGCACCCCGGGACAGGCATTTGATCAGCCCCAGCATTTT.

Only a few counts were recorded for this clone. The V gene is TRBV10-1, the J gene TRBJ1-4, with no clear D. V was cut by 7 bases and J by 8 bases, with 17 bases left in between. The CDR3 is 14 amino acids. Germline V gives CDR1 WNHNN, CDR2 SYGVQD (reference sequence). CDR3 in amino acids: CASMTTRSGEKLFF. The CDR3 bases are TGCGCCAGCATGACGACCCGGAGTGGGGAAAAACTGTTTTTT.

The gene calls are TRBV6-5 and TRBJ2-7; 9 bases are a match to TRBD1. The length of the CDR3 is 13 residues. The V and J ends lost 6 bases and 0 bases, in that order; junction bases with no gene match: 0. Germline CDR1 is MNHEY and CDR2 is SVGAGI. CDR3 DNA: TGTGCCAGCAGGACAGGGGGCTCCTACGAGCAGTACTTC. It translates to CASRTGGSYEQYF.

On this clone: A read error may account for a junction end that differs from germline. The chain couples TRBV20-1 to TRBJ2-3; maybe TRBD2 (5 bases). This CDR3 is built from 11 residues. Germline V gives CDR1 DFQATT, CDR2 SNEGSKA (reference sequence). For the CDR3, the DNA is TGCAGTGCCGGGGAGCCCCTAGTGAGATCTTTT. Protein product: CSAGEPLVRSF.

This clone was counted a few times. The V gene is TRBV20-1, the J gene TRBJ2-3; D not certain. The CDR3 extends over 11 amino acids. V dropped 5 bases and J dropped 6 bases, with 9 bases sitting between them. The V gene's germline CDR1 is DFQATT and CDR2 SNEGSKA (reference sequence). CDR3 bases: TGCAGTGCTTACCACGGGGATACGCAGTATTTT. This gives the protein CSAYHGDTQYF.

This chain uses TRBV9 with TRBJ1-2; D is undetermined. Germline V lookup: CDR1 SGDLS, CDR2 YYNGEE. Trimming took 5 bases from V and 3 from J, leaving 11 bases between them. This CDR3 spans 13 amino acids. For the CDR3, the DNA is TGTGCCAGCAGGGGAGGCTTGGACTATGGCTACACCTTC. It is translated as CASRGGLDYGYTF. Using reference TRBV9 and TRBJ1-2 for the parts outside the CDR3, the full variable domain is DSGVTQTPKHLITATGQRVTLRCSPRSGDLSVYWYQQSLDQGLQFLIQYYNGEERAKGNILERFSAQQFPDLHSELNLSSLELGDSALYFCASRGGLDYGYTFGSGTRLTVV.